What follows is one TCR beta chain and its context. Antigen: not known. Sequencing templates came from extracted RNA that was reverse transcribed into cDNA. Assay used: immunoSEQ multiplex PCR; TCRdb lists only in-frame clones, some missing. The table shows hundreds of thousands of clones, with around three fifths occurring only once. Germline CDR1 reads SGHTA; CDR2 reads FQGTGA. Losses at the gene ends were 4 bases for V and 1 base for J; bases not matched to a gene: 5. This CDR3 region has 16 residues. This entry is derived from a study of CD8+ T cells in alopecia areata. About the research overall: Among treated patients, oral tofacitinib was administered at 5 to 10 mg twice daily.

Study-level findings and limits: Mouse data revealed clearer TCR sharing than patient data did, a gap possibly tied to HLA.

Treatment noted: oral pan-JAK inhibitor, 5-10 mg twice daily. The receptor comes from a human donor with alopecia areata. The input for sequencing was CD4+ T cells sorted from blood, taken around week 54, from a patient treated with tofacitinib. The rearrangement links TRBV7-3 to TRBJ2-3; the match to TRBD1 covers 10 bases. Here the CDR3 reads CASSSGTGVGTDTQYF. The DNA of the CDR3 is TGTGCCAGCAGCTCCGGGACAGGGGTTGGCACAGATACGCAGTATTTT.